These 14 T cell receptor beta chains were all obtained from the same sample, sequenced in a study of monozygotic twins with inflammatory bowel disease. With the 5' RACE reads reprocessed, TCRdb shows one record per CDR3 protein and no DNA. This table holds a few hundred thousand distinct CDR3 sequences. The sequenced sample was blood. The receptor source for this set is a human donor with ulcerative colitis or Crohn's disease, or a healthy co-twin of an affected twin (not recorded which).

This chain's CDR3 is CASSFSLGPNQPQHF. The rearrangement uses TRBV7-2 and TRBJ1-5; absent DNA, TCRdb's TRBD1 call cannot be checked. From germline, CDR1 is SGHTA and CDR2 FQGNSA. The CDR3 is 15 amino acids. Full variable domain (rest looked up from reference TRBV7-2 and TRBJ1-5): GAGVSQSPSNKVTEKGKDVELRCDPISGHTALYWYRQSLGQGLEFLIYFQGNSAPDKSGLPSDRFSAERTGGSVSTLTIQRTQQEDSAVYLCASSFSLGPNQPQHFGDGTRLSIL.

The rearrangement links TRBV4-2 to TRBJ2-3; with no DNA, the TCRdb D assignment of TRBD2 cannot be verified. CDR1 is LGHNA and CDR2 is YNFKEQ in the germline V gene. CDR3 size: 16 residues. This CDR3 is CASSGSVTSGTDTQYF.

The CDR3 sequence is CSPGEGYGYTF. The V call is TRBV29-1, the J call TRBJ1-2. Germline assignment: CDR1 SQVTM and CDR2 ANQGSEA. The CDR3 is 11 amino acids. The whole variable domain, filled in from reference TRBV29-1 and TRBJ1-2, reads SAVISQKPSRDICQRGTSLTIQCQVDSQVTMMFWYRQQPGQSLTLIATANQGSEATYESGFVIDKFPISRPNLTFSTLTVSNMSPEDSSIYLCSPGEGYGYTFGSGTRLTVV.

V is TRBV12-3 or TRBV12-4 and J is TRBJ2-4; the TRBD1 assignment by TCRdb is unverifiable without DNA. The CDR3 is 17 residues long. CDR3 in amino acids: CASRTGTGTLAKNIQYF.

J is TRBJ1-2 and V is TRBV5-1; the TCRdb D gene call, TRBD1, has no DNA to confirm it. The length of the CDR3 is 16 residues. Germline CDR1 is SGHRS and CDR2 is YFSETQ. The CDR3 loop reads CASSLENWTGGLGYTF.

The chain uses TRBV5-1 and TRBJ2-2; TCRdb returns TRBD1, unconfirmable since there is no DNA. The CDR3 extends over 15 amino acids. CDR1 is SGHRS and CDR2 is YFSETQ in the germline V gene. The CDR3 sequence: CASSLGTGSTGELFF.

The rearrangement links TRBV25-1 to TRBJ1-1; TCRdb lists TRBD1, though no DNA is available to test this call. This CDR3 comprises 12 residues. Germline V gene sequence: CDR1 MGHDK, CDR2 SYGVNS. CDR3 sequence reads: CASSVGTGKAFF.

The J gene is TRBJ1-1, the V gene TRBV6-2 or TRBV6-3; TCRdb's D call, TRBD1, is unchecked because there is no DNA. CDR1 is MNHEY and CDR2 is SVGEGT in the germline V gene. The CDR3 totals 15 residues. The CDR3 reads CASSDTGGSDTEAFF.

This chain links TRBV5-4 with TRBJ2-6; TCRdb outputs TRBD1, but without DNA this stays unchecked. The germline V gene has CDR1 SGHNT and CDR2 YYREEE (reference sequence). CDR3 length equals 16 residues. The CDR3 loop reads CASSAGAHSGANVLTF.

The CDR3: CASSGRTGTNTGELFF. The chain joins TRBV6-1 to TRBJ2-2; TCRdb returns TRBD1, unconfirmable since there is no DNA. In germline, CDR1 is MNHNS, CDR2 SASEGT. The CDR3 runs 16 residues.

The V call is TRBV3-1, the J call TRBJ1-4. CDR1 LGHDT and CDR2 YNNKEL come from the germline V gene (reference sequence). This CDR3 spans 11 amino acids. The CDR3 region is CASSRNEKLFF.

This sequence joins TRBV18 and TRBJ1-1; TCRdb lists TRBD1, though no DNA is available to test this call. There are 16 residues in the CDR3. Germline V CDR1 and CDR2: KGHSH, LQKENI. The CDR3 spells CASSPLTGGADTEAFF.

CDR3 in amino acids: CASGLGLAGSTDTQYF. This sequence joins TRBV5-1 and TRBJ2-3; with no DNA, the TCRdb D assignment of TRBD2 cannot be verified. The CDR3 runs to 16 residues. CDR1 and CDR2 from the germline V gene are SGHRS and YFSETQ.

The genes are TRBV4-3 and TRBJ1-5. The germline V gene has CDR1 LGHNA and CDR2 YSLEER. This CDR3 is 13 amino acids long. CDR3 loop: CASSPTIGLAQHF.